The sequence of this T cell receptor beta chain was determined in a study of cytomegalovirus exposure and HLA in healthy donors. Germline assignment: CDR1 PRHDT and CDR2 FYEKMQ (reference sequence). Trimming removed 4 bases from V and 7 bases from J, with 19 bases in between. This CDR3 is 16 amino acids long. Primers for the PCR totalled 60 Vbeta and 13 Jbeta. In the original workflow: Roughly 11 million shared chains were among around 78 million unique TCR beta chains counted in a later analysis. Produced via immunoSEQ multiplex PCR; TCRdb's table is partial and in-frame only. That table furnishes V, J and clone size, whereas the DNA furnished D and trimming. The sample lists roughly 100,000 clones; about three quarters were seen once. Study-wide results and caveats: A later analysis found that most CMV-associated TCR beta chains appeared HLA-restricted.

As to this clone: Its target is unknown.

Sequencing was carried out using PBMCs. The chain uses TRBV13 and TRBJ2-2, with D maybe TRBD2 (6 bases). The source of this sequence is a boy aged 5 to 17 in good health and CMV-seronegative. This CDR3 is CASSSTGLSQSGELFF. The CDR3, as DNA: TGTGCCAGCAGCTCAACGGGACTTTCGCAGAGCGGGGAGCTGTTTTTT. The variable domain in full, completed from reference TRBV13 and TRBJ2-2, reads AAGVIQSPRHLIKEKRETATLKCYPIPRHDTVYWYQQGPGQDPQFLISFYEKMQSDKGSIPDRFSAQQFSDYHSELNMSSLELGDSALYFCASSSTGLSQSGELFFGEGSRLTVL.